The rows below give T cell receptor beta chains drawn from one sample of a study of CD8+ T cells in alopecia areata. Data came from immunoSEQ multiplex PCR; TCRdb stores just in-frame clones and leaves some out. The table lists 140,000 to 150,000 clones, approximately 50% of them singletons. The sequencing used CD4+ T cells sorted from blood, collected at week 0. The receptor set was obtained from a human donor with alopecia areata. Each CDR3 is given without its conserved first and last residue. Each record gives: V gene, J gene, clone size, CDR3 protein. Some rows mark clone size as missing; the rest say once, few, many or name a class of expanded clone.

v_call: TRBV6-5; j_call: -; clone_size: few; cdr3_aa: ASSRDGSYEQY
v_call: TRBV2; j_call: TRBJ1-2; clone_size: -; cdr3_aa: ASSEDYGYT
v_call: TRBV11-2; j_call: TRBJ2-1; clone_size: -; cdr3_aa: ASGAGNRNEQF
v_call: TRBV4-1; j_call: TRBJ1-4; clone_size: -; cdr3_aa: ASSSRGRAAATNEKLF
v_call: TRBV30; j_call: TRBJ2-4; clone_size: -; cdr3_aa: AWSVLLGQGGVKNIQY
v_call: TRBV7-3; j_call: TRBJ2-3; clone_size: -; cdr3_aa: ASSQGSHTDTQY
v_call: TRBV5-1; j_call: TRBJ1-1; clone_size: few; cdr3_aa: ASSAGALNTEAF
v_call: TRBV7-3; j_call: TRBJ1-1; clone_size: -; cdr3_aa: ASSLTGPNTEAF
v_call: TRBV7-2; j_call: TRBJ1-2; clone_size: -; cdr3_aa: ASSFPGRGNYGYT
v_call: TRBV15; j_call: TRBJ2-1; clone_size: -; cdr3_aa: ATSRDLPSGTYNEQF
v_call: TRBV9; j_call: TRBJ2-1; clone_size: -; cdr3_aa: ASSVDSGSYNEQF
v_call: TRBV29-1; j_call: TRBJ1-2; clone_size: -; cdr3_aa: SVEDPAARLNGYT
v_call: TRBV18; j_call: TRBJ1-1; clone_size: -; cdr3_aa: ASSLYHQGEEAF
v_call: TRBV15; j_call: TRBJ2-1; clone_size: -; cdr3_aa: ATSRGVAGGGYNEQF
v_call: TRBV4-2; j_call: TRBJ2-1; clone_size: -; cdr3_aa: ASSQEMGRSQF
v_call: TRBV7-9; j_call: TRBJ2-5; clone_size: -; cdr3_aa: ASSLDYHWDKGKETQY
v_call: TRBV27; j_call: TRBJ2-7; clone_size: -; cdr3_aa: ASSNQREWGEQY
v_call: TRBV28; j_call: TRBJ2-5; clone_size: -; cdr3_aa: ASRAGTQY
v_call: TRBV14; j_call: TRBJ2-1; clone_size: -; cdr3_aa: ASSPLTGREQF
v_call: TRBV30; j_call: TRBJ1-3; clone_size: few; cdr3_aa: AWHRAGNTIY
v_call: TRBV7-3; j_call: TRBJ2-2; clone_size: few; cdr3_aa: ASTLQGTAGELF
v_call: TRBV29-1; j_call: TRBJ1-1; clone_size: few; cdr3_aa: SVVRADTEAF
v_call: TRBV30; j_call: TRBJ1-2; clone_size: -; cdr3_aa: AWRQRSGGWSYGYT
v_call: TRBV7-2; j_call: TRBJ1-1; clone_size: few; cdr3_aa: ASSQQLNTEAF
v_call: TRBV6-5; j_call: TRBJ1-2; clone_size: -; cdr3_aa: ASSQRQVFHYGYT
v_call: TRBV5-1; j_call: TRBJ2-2; clone_size: -; cdr3_aa: ASSPDSTPGELF
v_call: TRBV30; j_call: TRBJ1-5; clone_size: -; cdr3_aa: AWSHKSSSNQPQH
v_call: TRBV15; j_call: TRBJ2-3; clone_size: once; cdr3_aa: ATSRVKEAPRTDTQY
v_call: TRBV7-9; j_call: TRBJ2-2; clone_size: -; cdr3_aa: ASSLEGFGELF
v_call: TRBV28; j_call: TRBJ2-1; clone_size: few; cdr3_aa: AAGLAGVKRQF
v_call: TRBV9; j_call: TRBJ2-7; clone_size: few; cdr3_aa: ASSVTGTSTYEQY
v_call: TRBV11-2; j_call: TRBJ2-7; clone_size: -; cdr3_aa: ASKPGAGTWGEQY
v_call: TRBV6-6; j_call: TRBJ2-7; clone_size: -; cdr3_aa: ASSTSGSGYEQY
v_call: TRBV4-3; j_call: TRBJ2-2; clone_size: -; cdr3_aa: ASSQGVDAGELF
v_call: TRBV29-1; j_call: TRBJ2-2; clone_size: -; cdr3_aa: SVANTGNGELF
v_call: TRBV29-1; j_call: TRBJ2-1; clone_size: -; cdr3_aa: SVGREFNEQF
v_call: TRBV28; j_call: TRBJ1-3; clone_size: few; cdr3_aa: ASSSAQGRRGNTIY
v_call: TRBV7-2; j_call: TRBJ1-2; clone_size: few; cdr3_aa: ASSLTGGYGYT
v_call: TRBV30; j_call: TRBJ1-2; clone_size: -; cdr3_aa: AWSPGGQGFGYT
v_call: TRBV30; j_call: TRBJ2-7; clone_size: -; cdr3_aa: ALGSLDEQY
v_call: TRBV7-8; j_call: TRBJ2-3; clone_size: few; cdr3_aa: ASSLAQGQTQY
v_call: TRBV25-1; j_call: TRBJ2-1; clone_size: once; cdr3_aa: ASSDPGTSGNEQF
v_call: TRBV11-2; j_call: TRBJ2-1; clone_size: -; cdr3_aa: ASSFTRDNEQF
v_call: TRBV9; j_call: TRBJ2-3; clone_size: -; cdr3_aa: ASSGDYHSTDTQY
v_call: TRBV30; j_call: TRBJ2-1; clone_size: -; cdr3_aa: AWSVGQGIRQF
v_call: TRBV19; j_call: TRBJ2-1; clone_size: -; cdr3_aa: ASSGPERSSYNEQF
v_call: TRBV2; j_call: TRBJ2-4; clone_size: -; cdr3_aa: ASSEGGTGGTIQY
v_call: TRBV2; j_call: TRBJ1-2; clone_size: few; cdr3_aa: ASNEGNYGYT
v_call: TRBV2; j_call: TRBJ2-7; clone_size: -; cdr3_aa: ASSEGPQLAGVSYEQY
v_call: TRBV4-1; j_call: TRBJ2-7; clone_size: -; cdr3_aa: ASSLAGTEEEQY
v_call: TRBV29-1; j_call: TRBJ2-3; clone_size: -; cdr3_aa: SVEGLAGLSTDTQY
v_call: TRBV29-1; j_call: TRBJ2-1; clone_size: -; cdr3_aa: SVRQGRYNEQF